This T cell receptor (beta chain) originates from a study of blood T cell repertoires in COVID-19. TCRdb's table, derived via immunoSEQ multiplex PCR, lists solely in-frame clones and lacks some. Among hundreds of thousands of clones listed, about 90% were seen once. Participant age was roughly 18 to 90 years, and participants resided in around 24 US areas. The germline V gene has CDR1 WSHSY and CDR2 SAAADI. CDR3 length: 19 amino acids. J lost 0 bases, V lost 2 bases, and 7 bases had no gene match. The chain carries TRBV10-2 and TRBJ2-6; TRBD1 agrees at 10 bases. This sequence was found in a woman aged 25 to 39 with acute COVID-19. Sample: PBMCs or T cells enriched from blood (not recorded which). CDR3 in DNA: TGCGCCAGCAGTGAGAGGGCCGGGACAGGGGCCTCTGGGGCCAACGTCCTGACTTTC. Residues: CASSERAGTGASGANVLTF.